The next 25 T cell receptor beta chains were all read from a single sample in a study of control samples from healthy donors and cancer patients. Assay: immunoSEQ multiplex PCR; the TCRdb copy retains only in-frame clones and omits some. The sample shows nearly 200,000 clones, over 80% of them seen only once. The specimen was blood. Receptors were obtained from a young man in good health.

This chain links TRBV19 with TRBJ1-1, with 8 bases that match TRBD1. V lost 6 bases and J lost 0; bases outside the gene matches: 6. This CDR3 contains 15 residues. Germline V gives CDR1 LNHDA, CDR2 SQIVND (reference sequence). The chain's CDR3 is CASSVQGGMNTEAFF. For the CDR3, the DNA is TGTGCCAGTAGCGTACAGGGGGGAATGAACACTGAAGCTTTCTTT.

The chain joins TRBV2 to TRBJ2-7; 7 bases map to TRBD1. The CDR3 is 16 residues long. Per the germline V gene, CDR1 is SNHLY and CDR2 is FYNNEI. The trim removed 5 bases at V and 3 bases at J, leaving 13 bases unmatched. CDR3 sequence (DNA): TGTGCCAGCAGTCCCCATGGGACAGCCATGGGCTACGAGCAGTACTTC. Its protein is CASSPHGTAMGYEQYF.

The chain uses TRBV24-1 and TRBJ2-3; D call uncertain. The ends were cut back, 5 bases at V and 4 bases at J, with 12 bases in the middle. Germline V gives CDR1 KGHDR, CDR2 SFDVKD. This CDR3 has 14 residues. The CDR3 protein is CATSGHETPDTQYF. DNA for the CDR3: TGTGCCACCAGTGGCCACGAAACCCCAGATACGCAGTATTTT.

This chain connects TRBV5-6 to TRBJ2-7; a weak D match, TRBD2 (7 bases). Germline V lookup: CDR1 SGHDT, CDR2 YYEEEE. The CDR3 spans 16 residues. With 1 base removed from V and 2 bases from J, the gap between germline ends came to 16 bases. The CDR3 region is CASSLWGGTTTYEQYF. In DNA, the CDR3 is TGTGCCAGCAGCTTGTGGGGGGGCACAACAACCTACGAGCAGTACTTC.

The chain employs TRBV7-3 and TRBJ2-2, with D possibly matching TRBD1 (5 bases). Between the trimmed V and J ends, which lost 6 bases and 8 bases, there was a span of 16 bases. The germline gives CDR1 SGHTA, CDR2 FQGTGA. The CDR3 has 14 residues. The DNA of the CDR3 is TGTGCCAGCAGGATAGCAGGGTCGAGTGGGGAGCTGTTTTTT. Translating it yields CASRIAGSSGELFF.

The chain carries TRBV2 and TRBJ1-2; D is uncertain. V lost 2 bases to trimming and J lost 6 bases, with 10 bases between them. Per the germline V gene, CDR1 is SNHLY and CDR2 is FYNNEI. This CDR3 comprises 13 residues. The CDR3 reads CASSEPRGHGYTF. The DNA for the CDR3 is TGTGCCAGCAGTGAACCACGAGGGCATGGCTACACCTTC.

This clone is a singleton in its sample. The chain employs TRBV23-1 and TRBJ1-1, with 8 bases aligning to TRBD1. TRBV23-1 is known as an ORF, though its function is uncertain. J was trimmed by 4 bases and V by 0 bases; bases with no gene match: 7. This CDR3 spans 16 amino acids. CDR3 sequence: CASSQSLSTGGTEAFF. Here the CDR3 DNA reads TGCGCCAGCAGTCAATCTTTATCCACAGGGGGCACTGAAGCTTTCTTT.

The CDR3 region has the DNA TGTGCCAGCAGTGAAGCGCCGGCGGATTATGGCTACACCTTC. Its translation: CASSEAPADYGYTF. J is TRBJ1-2 and V is TRBV6-1; no definite D call. From germline, CDR1 is MNHNS and CDR2 SASEGT. CDR3 length: 14 residues. V lost 0 bases and J lost 5, with 10 bases in between.

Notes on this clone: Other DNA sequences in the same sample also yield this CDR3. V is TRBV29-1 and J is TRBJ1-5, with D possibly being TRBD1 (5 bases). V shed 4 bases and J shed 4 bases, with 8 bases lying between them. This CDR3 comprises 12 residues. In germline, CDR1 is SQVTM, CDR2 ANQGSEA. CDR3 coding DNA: TGCAGCGTTGGGCAGGGTAATCAGCCCCAGCATTTT. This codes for CSVGQGNQPQHF.

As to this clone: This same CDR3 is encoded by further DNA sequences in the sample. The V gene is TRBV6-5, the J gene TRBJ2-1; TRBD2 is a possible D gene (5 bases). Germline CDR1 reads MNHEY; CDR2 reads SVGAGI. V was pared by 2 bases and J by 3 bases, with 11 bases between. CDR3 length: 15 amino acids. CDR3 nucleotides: TGTGCCAGCAGTTACCCAGGCGGAGGCTACAATGAGCAGTTCTTC. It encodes CASSYPGGGYNEQFF.

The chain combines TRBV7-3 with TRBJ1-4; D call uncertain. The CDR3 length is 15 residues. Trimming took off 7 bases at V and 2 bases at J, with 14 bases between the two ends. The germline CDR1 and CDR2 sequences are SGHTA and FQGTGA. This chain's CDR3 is CASIPPRATNEKLFF. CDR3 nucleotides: TGTGCCAGCATCCCACCGAGGGCGACTAATGAAAAACTGTTTTTT.

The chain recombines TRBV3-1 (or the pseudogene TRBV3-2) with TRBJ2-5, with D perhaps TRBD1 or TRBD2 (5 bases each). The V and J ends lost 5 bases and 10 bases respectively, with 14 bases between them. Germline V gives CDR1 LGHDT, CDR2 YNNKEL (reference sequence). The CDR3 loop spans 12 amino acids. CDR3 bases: TGTGCCAGCAGCAGGGCCGGGGCAGACCAGTACTTC. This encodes CASSRAGADQYF.

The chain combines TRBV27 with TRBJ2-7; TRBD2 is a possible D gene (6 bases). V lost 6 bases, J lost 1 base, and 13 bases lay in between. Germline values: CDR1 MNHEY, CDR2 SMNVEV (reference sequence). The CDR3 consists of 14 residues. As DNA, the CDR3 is TGTGCCAGCAGCCCGCGGGACGGATCCTACGAGCAGTACTTC. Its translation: CASSPRDGSYEQYF.

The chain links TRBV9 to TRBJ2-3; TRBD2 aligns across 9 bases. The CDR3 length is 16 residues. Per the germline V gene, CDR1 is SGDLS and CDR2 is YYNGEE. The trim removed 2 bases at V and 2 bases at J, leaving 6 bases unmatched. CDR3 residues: CASSVNAGGFTDTQYF. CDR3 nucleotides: TGTGCCAGCAGCGTGAATGCGGGGGGGTTCACAGATACGCAGTATTTT. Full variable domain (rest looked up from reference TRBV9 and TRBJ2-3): DSGVTQTPKHLITATGQRVTLRCSPRSGDLSVYWYQQSLDQGLQFLIQYYNGEERAKGNILERFSAQQFPDLHSELNLSSLELGDSALYFCASSVNAGGFTDTQYFGPGTRLTVL.

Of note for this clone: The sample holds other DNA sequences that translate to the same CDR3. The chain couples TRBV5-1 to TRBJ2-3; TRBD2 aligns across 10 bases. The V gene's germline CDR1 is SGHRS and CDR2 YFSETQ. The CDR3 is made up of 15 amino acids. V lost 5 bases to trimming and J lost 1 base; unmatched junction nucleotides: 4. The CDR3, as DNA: TGCGCCAGCAGTACCCTAGCGGGGGGCACAGATACGCAGTATTTT. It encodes CASSTLAGGTDTQYF. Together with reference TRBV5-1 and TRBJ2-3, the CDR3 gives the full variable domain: KAGVTQTPRYLIKTRGQQVTLSCSPISGHRSVSWYQQTPGQGLQFLFEYFSETQRNKGNFPGRFSGRQFSNSRSEMNVSTLELGDSALYLCASSTLAGGTDTQYFGPGTRLTVL.

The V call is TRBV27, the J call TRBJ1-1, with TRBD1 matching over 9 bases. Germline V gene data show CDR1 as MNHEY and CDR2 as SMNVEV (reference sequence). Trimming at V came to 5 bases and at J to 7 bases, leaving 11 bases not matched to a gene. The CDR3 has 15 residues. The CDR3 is CASSRPGTGKGEAFF. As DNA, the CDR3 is TGTGCCAGCAGTCGTCCCGGGACAGGGAAAGGTGAAGCTTTCTTT.

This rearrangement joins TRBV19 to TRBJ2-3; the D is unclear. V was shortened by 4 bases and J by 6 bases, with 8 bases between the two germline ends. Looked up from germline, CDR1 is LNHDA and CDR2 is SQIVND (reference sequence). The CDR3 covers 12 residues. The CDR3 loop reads CASSTRADTQYF. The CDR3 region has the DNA TGTGCCAGTAGTACGCGTGCGGATACGCAGTATTTT.

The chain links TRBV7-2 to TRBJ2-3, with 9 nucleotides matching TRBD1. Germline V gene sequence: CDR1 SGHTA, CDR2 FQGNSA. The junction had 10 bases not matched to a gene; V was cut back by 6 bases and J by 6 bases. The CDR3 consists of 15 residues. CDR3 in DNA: TGTGCCAGCAGTCCCGGGACAGGGTGGTTGGATACGCAGTATTTT. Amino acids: CASSPGTGWLDTQYF.

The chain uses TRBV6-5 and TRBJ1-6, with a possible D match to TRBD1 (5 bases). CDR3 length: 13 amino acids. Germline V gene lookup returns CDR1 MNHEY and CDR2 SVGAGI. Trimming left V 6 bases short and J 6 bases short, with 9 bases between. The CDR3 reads CASRDTVNSPLHF. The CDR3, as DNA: TGTGCCAGCAGGGACACCGTTAATTCACCCCTCCACTTT.

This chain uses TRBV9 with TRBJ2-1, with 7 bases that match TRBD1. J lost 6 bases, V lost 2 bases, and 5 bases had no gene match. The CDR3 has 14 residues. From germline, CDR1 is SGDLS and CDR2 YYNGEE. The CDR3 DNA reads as TGTGCCAGCAGCGTCGGGACAGTCCTCAATGAGCAGTTCTTC. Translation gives CASSVGTVLNEQFF.

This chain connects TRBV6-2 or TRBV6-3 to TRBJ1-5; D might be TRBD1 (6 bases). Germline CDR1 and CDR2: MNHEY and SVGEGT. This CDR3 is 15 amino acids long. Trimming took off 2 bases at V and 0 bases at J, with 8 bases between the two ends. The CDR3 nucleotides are TGTGCCAGCAGTTACGTGGGGGCTAGCAATCAGCCCCAGCATTTT. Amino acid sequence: CASSYVGASNQPQHF.

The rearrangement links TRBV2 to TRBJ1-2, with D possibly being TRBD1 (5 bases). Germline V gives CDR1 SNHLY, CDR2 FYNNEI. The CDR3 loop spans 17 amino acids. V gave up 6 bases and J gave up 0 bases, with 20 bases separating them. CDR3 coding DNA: TGTGCCAGCAGAGTCCGGGACGGGTACGGGGCTAACTATGGCTACACCTTC. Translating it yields CASRVRDGYGANYGYTF.

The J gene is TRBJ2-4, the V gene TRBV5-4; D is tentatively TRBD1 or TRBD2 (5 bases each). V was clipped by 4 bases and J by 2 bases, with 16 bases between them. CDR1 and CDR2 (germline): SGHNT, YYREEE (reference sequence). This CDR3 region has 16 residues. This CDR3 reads CASSALLRGSKNIQYF. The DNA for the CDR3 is TGTGCCAGCAGCGCCCTCCTGAGGGGTTCCAAAAACATTCAGTACTTC.

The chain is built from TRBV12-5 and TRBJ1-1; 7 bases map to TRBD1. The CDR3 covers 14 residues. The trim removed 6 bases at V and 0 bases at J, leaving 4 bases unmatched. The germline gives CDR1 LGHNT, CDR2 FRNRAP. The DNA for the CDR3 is TGTGCTAGTGGCTGGGACAGAATGAACACTGAAGCTTTCTTT. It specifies CASGWDRMNTEAFF.

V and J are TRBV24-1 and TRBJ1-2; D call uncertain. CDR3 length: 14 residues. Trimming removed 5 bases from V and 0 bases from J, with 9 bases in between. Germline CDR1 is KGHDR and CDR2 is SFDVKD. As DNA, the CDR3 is TGTGCCACCAGTGCCGGCCCAGCTAACTATGGCTACACCTTC. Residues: CATSAGPANYGYTF.